The 17 T cell receptor beta chains below were found in one sample sequenced in a study of blood T cell repertoires in COVID-19. Libraries were prepared by immunoSEQ multiplex PCR; TCRdb keeps only in-frame clonotypes and omits some of them. The table records 150,000 to 200,000 clones, 86% of them present only once. Sequenced: peripheral blood. These receptors originate from a man in his fifties or sixties with acute or convalescent COVID-19.

This clone occurred once. The V gene is TRBV7-2, the J gene TRBJ1-5, with unresolved D. Germline V gene sequence: CDR1 SGHTA, CDR2 FQGNSA. There are 13 residues in the CDR3. The V end was cut by 5 bases, the J end by 6 bases, with 11 bases between. Here the CDR3 DNA reads TGTGCCAGCAGCCTCGGAGGGTTTCAGCCCCAGCATTTT. It specifies CASSLGGFQPQHF.

As to this clone: This sample includes further DNA sequences coding for the same CDR3. The chain joins TRBV30 to TRBJ1-2; 7 bases are a match to TRBD1. The CDR3 spans 13 residues. J gave up 2 bases and V 2 bases, and 2 bases lay outside the gene matches. Germline values: CDR1 GTSNPN, CDR2 SVGIG (reference sequence). As DNA, the CDR3 is TGTGCCTGGAGTCGACAGGGAAACTATGGCTACACCTTC. Translation: CAWSRQGNYGYTF.

The rearrangement joins TRBV5-1 to TRBJ1-6; D gene uncertain. Trimming shortened V by 4 bases and J by 8 bases, and 13 bases separated the two germline ends. Germline V gives CDR1 SGHRS, CDR2 YFSETQ. This CDR3 has 14 amino acids. CDR3 in DNA: TGCGCCAGCAGCCAGGACCGCGGGTATTCACCCCTCCACTTT. This sequence encodes CASSQDRGYSPLHF. The full variable domain, rest sourced from reference TRBV5-1 and TRBJ1-6, is KAGVTQTPRYLIKTRGQQVTLSCSPISGHRSVSWYQQTPGQGLQFLFEYFSETQRNKGNFPGRFSGRQFSNSRSEMNVSTLELGDSALYLCASSQDRGYSPLHFGNGTRLTVT.

The gene calls are TRBV2 and TRBJ2-7; 8 bases are a match to TRBD2. The germline V gene encodes CDR1 SNHLY and CDR2 FYNNEI. The CDR3 length is 14 residues. The V segment lost 4 bases and the J segment 3 bases; nucleotides outside the gene matches: 5. The CDR3 sequence: CASSGLAGGYEQYF. CDR3 in DNA: TGTGCCAGCAGTGGGCTAGCGGGCGGCTACGAGCAGTACTTC. Together with reference TRBV2 and TRBJ2-7, the CDR3 gives the full variable domain: EPEVTQTPSHQVTQMGQEVILRCVPISNHLYFYWYRQILGQKVEFLVSFYNNEISEKSEIFDDQFSVERPDGSNFTLKIRSTKLEDSAMYFCASSGLAGGYEQYFGPGTRLTVT.

The V and J genes are TRBV6-6 and TRBJ1-2; a weak D match, TRBD1 (6 bases). The CDR3 is made up of 14 amino acids. Germline V gives CDR1 MNHNY, CDR2 SVGAGI (reference sequence). V shed 0 bases and J shed 4 bases, with 9 bases lying between them. CDR3: CASSYSTGTYGYTF. The CDR3 bases are TGTGCCAGCAGTTACTCCACAGGGACCTATGGCTACACCTTC.

The chain carries TRBV10-3 and TRBJ1-1, with TRBD1 as a possible D gene (5 bases). The CDR3 runs to 14 residues. V was clipped by 2 bases and J by 1 base, with 8 bases between them. CDR1 is ENHRY, CDR2 SYGVKD, per germline. This CDR3 is CAISERGQNTEAFF. DNA of the CDR3: TGTGCCATCAGTGAGAGGGGCCAGAACACTGAAGCTTTCTTT.

The chain recombines TRBV4-1 with TRBJ2-1; 13 bases agree with TRBD2. This CDR3 contains 16 residues. Germline V CDR1 and CDR2: MGHRA, YSYEKL. Trimming cost V 4 bases and J 4 bases; bases outside gene matches: 4. The CDR3 coding sequence is TGCGCCAGCAGCCGAGGGACTAGCGGGGTTTACAATGAGCAGTTCTTC. Its translation: CASSRGTSGVYNEQFF.

The chain couples TRBV28 to TRBJ1-5; 7 nucleotides line up with TRBD1. V was pared by 5 bases and J by 9 bases, with 13 bases of the junction left unmatched. Germline CDR1 reads MDHEN; CDR2 reads SYDVKM. The CDR3 is 15 amino acids. This CDR3 reads CASSRPGQSYPPQHF. The CDR3 DNA follows: TGTGCCAGCAGTCGACCGGGACAGAGTTATCCGCCCCAGCATTTT.

In its sample, this clone was seen a few times. This chain connects TRBV9 to TRBJ2-5; weak D call: TRBD1 (6 bases). V lost 2 bases and J lost 2, with 10 bases in between. The CDR3 runs to 14 residues. Looked up from germline, CDR1 is SGDLS and CDR2 is YYNGEE. This CDR3 reads CASSVRDKQETQYF. Here the CDR3 DNA reads TGTGCCAGCAGCGTTAGGGACAAGCAAGAGACCCAGTACTTC.

This clone came up a few times. The CDR3: CASSSGHHFYEQYF. CDR3 bases: TGTGCCAGCAGCTCGGGACACCATTTCTACGAGCAGTACTTC. The chain recombines TRBV28 with TRBJ2-7; the D gene is possibly TRBD1 (6 bases). V gave up 6 bases and J gave up 3 bases, with 15 bases separating them. CDR1 MDHEN and CDR2 SYDVKM come from the germline V gene. The CDR3 spans 14 residues.

The chain uses TRBV3-1 (or the pseudogene TRBV3-2) and TRBJ2-5; 11 positions match TRBD2. Germline-derived CDR1 and CDR2 are LGHDT and YNNKEL (reference sequence). The V gene end was trimmed by 4 bases and the J gene end by 4 bases; junction bases not matched to a gene: 2. This CDR3 is 14 amino acids long. CDR3 loop: CASSLAGGGETQYF. CDR3 DNA sequence: TGTGCCAGCAGCCTAGCGGGAGGGGGAGAGACCCAGTACTTC.

In this sample, this clone turned up once. The gene calls are TRBV28 and TRBJ1-1; 7 bases map to TRBD1. V dropped 6 bases and J dropped 0; count of bases not matched to a gene: 7. The V gene's germline CDR1 is MDHEN and CDR2 SYDVKM. The CDR3 length is 15 residues. Here the CDR3 DNA reads TGTGCCAGCAGATCGGCTGACAGGGTGAACACTGAAGCTTTCTTT. Translating gives CASRSADRVNTEAFF.

V gene TRBV5-1 combines with J gene TRBJ1-6; D is unresolved. The CDR3 loop spans 16 amino acids. CDR1 is SGHRS and CDR2 is YFSETQ in the germline V gene. V lost 9 bases and J lost 5, with 21 bases in between. The CDR3 nucleotides are TGCGCCACCAAGTACGGAGGGATGACCGATAATTCACCCCTCCACTTT. Protein product: CATKYGGMTDNSPLHF.

V gene TRBV28 combines with J gene TRBJ2-1, with 10 bases aligning to TRBD2. The trim removed 4 bases at V and 7 bases at J, leaving 4 bases unmatched. CDR1 MDHEN and CDR2 SYDVKM come from the germline V gene. The CDR3 is made up of 14 amino acids. The CDR3 spells CASSSSGSLNEQFF. In DNA, the CDR3 is TGTGCCAGCAGTTCTAGCGGGAGTCTTAATGAGCAGTTCTTC. The entire variable domain, with the rest obtained from reference TRBV28 and TRBJ2-1, is as follows: DVKVTQSSRYLVKRTGEKVFLECVQDMDHENMFWYRQDPGLGLRLIYFSYDVKMKEKGDIPEGYSVSREKKERFSLILESASTNQTSMYLCASSSSGSLNEQFFGPGTRLTVL.

The chain combines TRBV5-1 with TRBJ2-2, with D tentatively TRBD1 (5 bases). Germline V gives CDR1 SGHRS, CDR2 YFSETQ. V gave up 4 bases and J gave up 1 base, with 11 bases separating them. This CDR3 region has 15 residues. CDR3 DNA: TGCGCCAGCAGCCCTGGGGCGGAGAACACCGGGGAGCTGTTTTTT. It yields the protein CASSPGAENTGELFF.

This chain uses TRBV28 with TRBJ2-6, with a tentative D call TRBD1 (6 bases). V lost 3 bases and J lost 1, with 7 bases in between. Germline loops: CDR1 MDHEN, CDR2 SYDVKM. The CDR3 is 15 amino acids. The CDR3 DNA reads TGTGCCAGCAGTTTTCAGGGGTCTGGGGCCAACGTCCTGACTTTC. Protein: CASSFQGSGANVLTF.

The chain combines TRBV28 with TRBJ2-7, with D possibly TRBD2 on 7 matching bases. The CDR3 sequence is 17 residues long. Trimming cost V 6 bases and J 4 bases, with 25 bases left between them. CDR1 and CDR2 from the germline V gene are MDHEN and SYDVKM. The CDR3 protein is CASSRPLGGGRSYEQYF. The CDR3 DNA reads as TGTGCCAGCAGCCGGCCTCTGGGGGGGGGCAGGTCGTACGAGCAGTACTTC.